One TCR beta chain is described in this entry. Its antigen remains unidentified. Primers for the PCR totalled 60 Vbeta and 13 Jbeta. Sequenced by immunoSEQ multiplex PCR; TCRdb stores in-frame clones only, minus some. This sample's clone table lists some 150,000 clones. The sample comes from a study of cytomegalovirus exposure and HLA in healthy donors. CDR1 and CDR2 (germline): MGHRA, YSYEKL. The length of the CDR3 is 17 residues. Trimming cost V 1 base and J 6 bases, with 19 bases left between them. Study-level results: In vitro confirmation showed three CMV-associated chains to be CMV antigen specific.

This clonotype was obtained from a woman under 30 in good health and CMV-seronegative. This chain uses TRBV4-1 with TRBJ2-1, with a weak D call TRBD1 (5 bases). Sequencing used PBMCs. The CDR3 DNA reads as TGCGCCAGCAGCCAAGGCCCTACTCTAGGGGTAGGCAATGAGCAGTTCTTC. Amino acids: CASSQGPTLGVGNEQFF.